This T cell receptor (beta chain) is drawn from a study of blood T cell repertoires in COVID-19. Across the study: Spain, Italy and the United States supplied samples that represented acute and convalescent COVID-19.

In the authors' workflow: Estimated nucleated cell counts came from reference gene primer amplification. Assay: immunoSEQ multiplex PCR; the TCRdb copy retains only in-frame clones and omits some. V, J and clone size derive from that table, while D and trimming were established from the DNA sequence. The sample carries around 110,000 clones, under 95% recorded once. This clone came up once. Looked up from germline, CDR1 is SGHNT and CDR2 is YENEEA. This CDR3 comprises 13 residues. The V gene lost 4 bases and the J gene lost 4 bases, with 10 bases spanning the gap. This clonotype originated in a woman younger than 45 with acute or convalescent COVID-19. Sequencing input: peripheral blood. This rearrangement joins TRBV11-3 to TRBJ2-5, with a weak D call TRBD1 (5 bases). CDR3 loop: CASSWGPGETQYF. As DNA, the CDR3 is TGTGCCAGCAGCTGGGGCCCGGGAGAGACCCAGTACTTC.